One sample yielded the 20 T cell receptor beta chains listed below, sequenced in a study of cytomegalovirus exposure and HLA in healthy donors. 60 Vbeta and 13 Jbeta primers were used in PCR. The assay was immunoSEQ multiplex PCR, and TCRdb's table has in-frame clones only and misses some. Of some 100,000 clones listed, nearly 70% are singletons. Sequenced input: PBMCs. These TCRs come from a woman in her 50s in good health and CMV-seropositive.

The chain is built from TRBV28 and TRBJ2-2, with TRBD2 matching 7 bases. Germline V gene sequence: CDR1 MDHEN, CDR2 SYDVKM. The CDR3 has 14 residues. The V and J ends lost 5 bases and 8 bases, in that order; junction bases with no gene match: 8. The CDR3 DNA follows: TGTGCCAGCAGTCCTCGGACTAGTTGGGGGGAGCTGTTTTTT. Amino acid sequence: CASSPRTSWGELFF.

This chain's CDR3 is CASSDQKDSHEQYF. The CDR3 nucleotides read TGTGCCAGCAGTGACCAAAAGGACAGCCACGAGCAGTACTTC. This sequence joins TRBV6-1 and TRBJ2-7; possibly TRBD1 for D (6 bases). The V end was cut by 3 bases, the J end by 5 bases, with 14 bases between. This CDR3 spans 14 amino acids. CDR1 and CDR2 (germline): MNHNS, SASEGT.

The chain links TRBV11-2 to TRBJ2-5, with TRBD2 matching over 7 bases. The CDR3 length is 15 residues. Germline lookup yields CDR1 SGHAT and CDR2 FQNNGV. V was clipped by 3 bases and J by 5 bases; unmatched bases: 9. CDR3: CASSFEGGRGETQYF. As DNA, the CDR3 is TGTGCCAGCAGCTTTGAGGGAGGGCGAGGGGAGACCCAGTACTTC.

The chain links TRBV28 to TRBJ2-3; TRBD1 matches at 7 bases. This CDR3 has 15 residues. The J segment lost 0 bases and the V segment lost 5 bases, leaving 5 bases of the junction unmatched. The germline V gene has CDR1 MDHEN and CDR2 SYDVKM. For the CDR3, the DNA is TGTGCCAGCAGTCCCCCGGGACAGAGCACAGATACGCAGTATTTT. Amino acids: CASSPPGQSTDTQYF.

This clone was recorded only once. This rearrangement joins TRBV5-5 to TRBJ2-1; D remains unclear. The ends were cut back, 6 bases at V and 3 bases at J, with 10 bases in the middle. This CDR3 has 13 amino acids. Germline V lookup: CDR1 SGHKS, CDR2 YYEKEE (reference sequence). DNA for the CDR3: TGTGCCAGCACCCCGGTCGGCTACAATGAGCAGTTCTTC. Protein product: CASTPVGYNEQFF.

CDR3 nucleotide sequence: TGTGCCTGGAGCGGGGGACCCCTCGGCCTCCATGACGAGCAGTACTTC. Encoded protein: CAWSGGPLGLHDEQYF. The V gene is TRBV30, the J gene TRBJ2-7; the D gene is possibly TRBD2 (6 bases). Germline assignment: CDR1 GTSNPN and CDR2 SVGIG (reference sequence). Trimming stripped 3 bases from V and 5 bases from J, with 23 bases between. This CDR3 is built from 16 residues.

This clone was seen more than once but under ten times. The rearrangement uses TRBV28 and TRBJ2-7; 8 bases are a match to TRBD1. Unmatched junction bases numbered 7, after V lost 6 bases and J lost 3 bases. CDR3 length: 14 residues. Per germline, CDR1 MDHEN and CDR2 SYDVKM. The CDR3 DNA is TGTGCCAGCAGCGTACAGGGGGTAGGCTACGAGCAGTACTTC. Protein product: CASSVQGVGYEQYF. Using reference TRBV28 and TRBJ2-7 for the parts outside the CDR3, the full variable domain is DVKVTQSSRYLVKRTGEKVFLECVQDMDHENMFWYRQDPGLGLRLIYFSYDVKMKEKGDIPEGYSVSREKKERFSLILESASTNQTSMYLCASSVQGVGYEQYFGPGTRLTVT.

As DNA, the CDR3 is TGTGCCAGCAGCCCAGGGGGACTAGCAGTCTACAATGAGCAGTTCTTC. This translates into CASSPGGLAVYNEQFF. The chain employs TRBV28 and TRBJ2-1, with 9 bases aligning to TRBD2. CDR1 and CDR2 (germline): MDHEN, SYDVKM. This CDR3 region has 16 residues. Losses at the gene ends were 6 bases for V and 3 bases for J; bases not matched to a gene: 9.

The gene calls are TRBV11-3 and TRBJ2-1, with 11 bases lining up with TRBD1. The V gene end was trimmed by 5 bases and the J gene end by 1 base; junction bases not matched to a gene: 10. CDR1 and CDR2 (germline): SGHNT, YENEEA. The CDR3 extends over 18 amino acids. The DNA of the CDR3 is TGTGCCAGCAGCCGTGGACTCGGACAGGGGGCATCCTACAATGAGCAGTTCTTC. It is translated as CASSRGLGQGASYNEQFF.

The chain uses TRBV25-1 and TRBJ1-4; D is possibly TRBD1 (5 bases). CDR3 length: 13 residues. The ends were cut back, 2 bases at V and 7 bases at J, with 8 bases in the middle. CDR1 and CDR2 from the germline V gene are MGHDK and SYGVNS. CDR3 protein: CASSEGATEKLFF. CDR3 nucleotide sequence: TGTGCCAGCAGTGAAGGGGCTACTGAAAAACTGTTTTTT.

The rearrangement links TRBV13 to TRBJ1-6; 9 bases fit TRBD1. The J segment lost 7 bases and the V segment lost 1 base, leaving 2 bases of the junction unmatched. The CDR3 extends over 15 amino acids. The germline gives CDR1 PRHDT, CDR2 FYEKMQ (reference sequence). The CDR3 bases are TGTGCCAGCAGCTTAGCCGGGACAGGGAATTCACCCCTCCACTTT. It codes for CASSLAGTGNSPLHF.

This chain links TRBV30 with TRBJ1-5, with D unresolved. Germline V CDR1 and CDR2: GTSNPN, SVGIG (reference sequence). The CDR3 totals 18 residues. The ends were cut back, 2 bases at V and 1 base at J, with 21 bases in the middle. CDR3 sequence reads: CAWSPIGWAPTSNQPQHF. The CDR3 DNA sequence: TGTGCCTGGAGTCCCATAGGATGGGCCCCGACGAGCAATCAGCCCCAGCATTTT. The entire variable domain, with the rest obtained from reference TRBV30 and TRBJ1-5, is as follows: SQTIHQWPATLVQPVGSPLSLECTVEGTSNPNLYWYRQAAGRGLQLLFYSVGIGQISSEVPQNLSASRPQDRQFILSSKKLLLSDSGFYLCAWSPIGWAPTSNQPQHFGDGTRLSIL.

The chain combines TRBV6-1 with TRBJ1-1; D perhaps matches TRBD1 (5 bases). V shed 5 bases and J shed 1 base, with 11 bases lying between them. Germline CDR1 MNHNS, CDR2 SASEGT. This CDR3 comprises 14 residues. The CDR3 here is CASSLGHRNTEAFF. The CDR3 DNA follows: TGTGCCAGCAGTTTGGGGCACAGGAACACTGAAGCTTTCTTT.

The rearrangement links TRBV15 to TRBJ1-2; D remains unclear. Trimming pared 1 base from V and 4 bases from J, leaving 13 bases between. The V gene's germline CDR1 is LNHNV and CDR2 YYDKDF (reference sequence). The CDR3 is 15 amino acids. Here the CDR3 reads CATSRVLQLFYGYTF. The CDR3 nucleotides read TGTGCCACCAGCAGAGTGTTACAGCTTTTCTATGGCTACACCTTC. The full variable domain, with the rest looked up from reference TRBV15 and TRBJ1-2, is DAMVIQNPRYQVTQFGKPVTLSCSQTLNHNVMYWYQQKSSQAPKLLFHYYDKDFNNEADTPDNFQSRRPNTSFCFLDIRSPGLGDTAMYLCATSRVLQLFYGYTFGSGTRLTVV.

The rearrangement links TRBV29-1 to TRBJ2-2; D is perhaps TRBD2 (6 bases). The CDR3 loop spans 13 amino acids. Trimming took off 7 bases at V and 3 bases at J, with 12 bases between the two ends. Per germline, CDR1 SQVTM and CDR2 ANQGSEA. The CDR3 sequence is CSAREKYTGELFF. The CDR3 DNA reads as TGCAGCGCCCGGGAGAAATACACCGGGGAGCTGTTTTTT.

The chain employs TRBV10-3 and TRBJ1-6, with a weak D call TRBD1 (6 bases). This CDR3 contains 14 residues. Per the germline V gene, CDR1 is ENHRY and CDR2 is SYGVKD. Trimming cost V 9 bases and J 7 bases, with 16 bases left between them. The CDR3 loop reads CAISSSGVNSPLHF. DNA for the CDR3: TGTGCCATTTCCAGTTCAGGGGTGAATTCACCCCTCCACTTT.

DNA for the CDR3: TGTGCCAGTAGACCCCCGAGGACAGGCCCACACAATGAGCAGTTCTTC. This encodes CASRPPRTGPHNEQFF. This chain links TRBV19 with TRBJ2-1, with TRBD1 matching over 7 bases. CDR3 length equals 16 residues. Trimming cost V 6 bases and J 5 bases; bases outside gene matches: 13. From germline, CDR1 is LNHDA and CDR2 SQIVND (reference sequence).

The V gene is TRBV28, the J gene TRBJ2-7; possibly TRBD1 for D (6 bases). CDR1 is MDHEN and CDR2 is SYDVKM in the germline V gene. V lost 7 bases and J 2 bases, leaving 15 bases between the germline ends. CDR3 length: 14 amino acids. Here the CDR3 reads CASINSGQTYEQYF. The DNA for the CDR3 is TGTGCCAGCATTAATTCCGGACAGACCTACGAGCAGTACTTC.

The V and J genes are TRBV7-9 and TRBJ2-1, with TRBD1 as a possible D gene (6 bases). This CDR3 contains 12 residues. Germline V CDR1 and CDR2: SEHNR, FQNEAQ (reference sequence). Trimming pared 6 bases from V and 9 bases from J, leaving 12 bases between. CDR3 coding DNA: TGTGCCAGCAGGGAACAGGGAGTTGAGCAGTTCTTC. This codes for CASREQGVEQFF. Variable domain in full (rest from reference TRBV7-9 and TRBJ2-1): DTGVSQNPRHKITKRGQNVTFRCDPISEHNRLYWYRQTLGQGPEFLTYFQNEAQLEKSRLLSDRFSAERPKGSFSTLEIQRTEQGDSAMYLCASREQGVEQFFGPGTRLTVL.

This clone has only one observation. The chain joins TRBV7-2 to TRBJ2-3; 14 nucleotides match TRBD2. Losses at the gene ends were 1 base for V and 14 bases for J; bases not matched to a gene: 5. Germline V gives CDR1 SGHTA, CDR2 FQGNSA. This CDR3 region has 14 residues. The CDR3 reads CASSLVGLAGARYF. Here the CDR3 DNA reads TGTGCCAGCAGCTTAGTGGGACTAGCGGGAGCACGGTATTTT.